This is a list of T cell receptor beta chains from one sample in a study of vaccination and CD4 T cells after COVID-19. TCRdb independently ran MiXCR on the PCR reads; one entry per CDR3 protein. The sample shows roughly 9,600 distinct CDR3 sequences, 34% of them seen only once. These receptors' targets are unknown. The sequencing input was CD4+ T cells from blood, cultured in vitro. These TCRs come from a human donor in good health. Each CDR3 is given with its conserved first and last residue. The order of the fields is J gene, clone size, CDR3 length, V gene, D gene, CDR3 DNA, CDR3 protein. D genes are given only for firm matches. Size is omitted from some rows. Given values are once, few, many or a class for expanded clones.

>TRBJ2-3|few|14|TRBV10-3|-
TGTGCCACCCTCCCGCGGAGTAACACAGATACGCAGTATTTT
CATLPRSNTDTQYF
>TRBJ2-3|-|14|TRBV6-5|-
TGTGCCAGCAGTTACTCGCATACCACAGATACGCAGTATTTT
CASSYSHTTDTQYF
>TRBJ1-2|-|14|TRBV19|TRBD1
TGTGCCAGTAGCCGCCAGGGGACAGAGTATGGCTACACCTTC
CASSRQGTEYGYTF
>TRBJ1-4|few|13|TRBV6-1|TRBD1
TGTGCCATCAGGGGGAGGGCCGAGGAAAAACTGTTTTTT
CAIRGRAEEKLFF
>TRBJ1-1|-|13|TRBV30|TRBD1
TGTGCCTGGACCTCACAGGGGGCCACTGAAGCTTTCTTT
CAWTSQGATEAFF
>TRBJ1-2|-|14|TRBV9|TRBD1
TGTGCCAGCAGCGAAGGGACAGACAGATATGGCTACACCTTC
CASSEGTDRYGYTF
>TRBJ1-1|-|14|TRBV5-4|-
TGTGCCAGCAGCTTGGGTGGGGGGGGTACTGAAGCTTTCTTT
CASSLGGGGTEAFF
>TRBJ1-2|few|15|TRBV7-3|TRBD1
TGTGCCAGCAGCTTAGGGGGACAGGGAAACTATGGCTACACCTTC
CASSLGGQGNYGYTF
>TRBJ2-4|once|14|TRBV27|-
TGTGCCAGCCGCAGTACATGGGCCAAAAACATTCAGTACTTC
CASRSTWAKNIQYF
>TRBJ1-1|-|16|TRBV2|TRBD1
TGTGCCAGCAGTGTTTCCGGCCAGGGGGTAGGCTCTGAAGCTTTCTTT
CASSVSGQGVGSEAFF
>TRBJ2-5|few|15|TRBV7-7|TRBD2
TGTGCTAGCAGCCAGGGACTAGCGGGGTTGGAGACCCAGTACTTC
CASSQGLAGLETQYF
>TRBJ2-3|-|13|TRBV5-1|TRBD2
TGCGCCAGCAGCGGCGGGGGGGCAGATACGCAGTATTTT
CASSGGGADTQYF
>TRBJ2-2|-|12|TRBV7-9|-
TGTGCCAGCAGCCGAGACACCGGGGAGCTGTTTTTT
CASSRDTGELFF
>TRBJ1-1|few|15|TRBV6-1|-
TGTGCCAGCAGTATTTCGCCCGGGGGGGACACTGAAGCTTTCTTT
CASSISPGGDTEAFF
>TRBJ2-2|few|16|TRBV20-1|TRBD2
TGCAGTGTTTCTTCGGGACTAGCGGGGGGTACCGGGGAGCTGTTTTTT
CSVSSGLAGGTGELFF
>TRBJ1-6|-|15|TRBV9|-
TGTGCCAGCAGCGTAGACAGGGTAGGAAATTCACCCCTCCACTTT
CASSVDRVGNSPLHF
>TRBJ2-2|-|15|TRBV7-3|-
TGTGCCAGCAGCTTAGTCGGGGCGGACACCGGGGAGCTGTTTTTT
CASSLVGADTGELFF
>TRBJ1-6|few|15|TRBV20-1|-
TGCAGTGCTGGCCCATTTACAGGGTTGCATTCACCCCTCCACTTT
CSAGPFTGLHSPLHF
>TRBJ2-5|-|14|TRBV5-1|TRBD2
TGCGCCAGCCTCCCCGGGAGGCGAGATGAGACCCAGTACTTC
CASLPGRRDETQYF
>TRBJ1-1|-|13|TRBV6-5|-
TGTGCCAGCAGTTACGAGGGTGTAACTGAAGCTTTCTTT
CASSYEGVTEAFF
>TRBJ1-2|-|16|TRBV9|-
TGTGCCAGCAGCGTAGGCGGCTCCCGGGGTAACTATGGCTACACCTTC
CASSVGGSRGNYGYTF
>TRBJ2-3|-|15|TRBV6-1|TRBD2
TGTGCCAGCAGATCTTACGGGGGGAACACAGATACGCAGTATTTT
CASRSYGGNTDTQYF
>TRBJ1-1|few|14|TRBV7-3|-
TGTGCCAGCAGTCTCGACACGGGGAACACTGAAGCTTTCTTT
CASSLDTGNTEAFF
>TRBJ1-2|-|13|TRBV6-5|-
TGTGCCAGCAGTTATCGCGAGAGGGATGGCTACACCTTC
CASSYRERDGYTF
>TRBJ2-3|-|14|TRBV2|TRBD2
TGTGCCAGCAGTGAGGGACTATCCACAGATACGCAGTATTTT
CASSEGLSTDTQYF
>TRBJ1-2|-|15|TRBV11-2|-
TGTGCCAGCAGCTTAGATCCAGGGGCCAACTATGGCTACACCTTC
CASSLDPGANYGYTF
>TRBJ1-2|-|15|TRBV12-3/TRBV12-4|TRBD1
TGTGCCAGCAGTCGAGAGGAGGGGGCGAGCTATGGCTACACCTTC
CASSREEGASYGYTF
>TRBJ2-2|-|17|TRBV5-8|-
TGTGCCAGCAGCTCCTTCTGGGAGCAGGACGATTTCGGGGAGCTGTTTTTT
CASSSFWEQDDFGELFF
>TRBJ1-2|few|15|TRBV7-9|-
TGTGCCAGCAGCTCGGGTGCCAAGGCGTACTATGGCTACACCTTC
CASSSGAKAYYGYTF
>TRBJ2-6|few|15|TRBV6-1|-
TGTGCCAGCAGTCCTCTCCCCTCTGGGGCCAACGTCCTGACTTTC
CASSPLPSGANVLTF
>TRBJ1-5|medium-sized|15|TRBV27|-
TGTGCCACCCAACCCAACAGGGCTCCCAATCAGCCCCAGCATTTT
CATQPNRAPNQPQHF
>TRBJ1-2|-|11|TRBV9|-
TGTGCCAGCAGCGGCACCTATGGCTACACCTTC
CASSGTYGYTF
>TRBJ1-5|-|14|TRBV5-8|-
TGTGCCAGCAGCTTGAAGGCAGGGACTGGGCCCCAGCATTTT
CASSLKAGTGPQHF
>TRBJ2-1|-|13|TRBV20-1|TRBD1
TGCAGTGCTAGGCTAAACAGGGGCCGTGAGCAGTTCTTC
CSARLNRGREQFF
>TRBJ1-1|-|14|TRBV19|-
TGTGCCAGTAGTATTTTTGGAGGGAACACTGAAGCTTTCTTT
CASSIFGGNTEAFF
>TRBJ1-5|-|20|TRBV28|TRBD1
TGTGCCAGCAGTTTAGAATCAGGGGGCTCCCCTATACTTAGCAATCAGCCCCAGCATTTT
CASSLESGGSPILSNQPQHF